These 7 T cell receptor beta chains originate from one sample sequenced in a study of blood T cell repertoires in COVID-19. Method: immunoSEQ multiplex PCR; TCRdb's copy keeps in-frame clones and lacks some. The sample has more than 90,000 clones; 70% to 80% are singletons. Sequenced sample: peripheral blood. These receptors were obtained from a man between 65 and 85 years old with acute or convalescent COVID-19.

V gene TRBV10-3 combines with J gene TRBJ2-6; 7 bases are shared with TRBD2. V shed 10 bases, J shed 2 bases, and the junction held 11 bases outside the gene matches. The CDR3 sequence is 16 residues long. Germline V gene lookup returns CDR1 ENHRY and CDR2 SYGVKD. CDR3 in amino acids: CATTNGGRTGANVLTF. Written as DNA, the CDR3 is TGTGCCACCACGAACGGCGGGAGAACTGGGGCCAACGTCCTGACTTTC.

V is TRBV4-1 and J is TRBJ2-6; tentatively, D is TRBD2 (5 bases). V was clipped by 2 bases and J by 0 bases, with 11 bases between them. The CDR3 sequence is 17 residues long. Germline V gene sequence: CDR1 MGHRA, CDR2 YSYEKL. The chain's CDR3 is CASSQLSGFSGANVLTF. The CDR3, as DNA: TGCGCCAGCAGCCAACTAAGCGGATTCTCTGGGGCCAACGTCCTGACTTTC.

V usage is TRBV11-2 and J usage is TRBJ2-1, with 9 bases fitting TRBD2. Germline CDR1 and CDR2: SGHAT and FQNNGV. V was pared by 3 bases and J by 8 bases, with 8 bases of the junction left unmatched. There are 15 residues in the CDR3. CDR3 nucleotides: TGTGCCAGCAGCTTTAGCGGGGGAGTTATAGATGAGCAGTTCTTC. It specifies CASSFSGGVIDEQFF.

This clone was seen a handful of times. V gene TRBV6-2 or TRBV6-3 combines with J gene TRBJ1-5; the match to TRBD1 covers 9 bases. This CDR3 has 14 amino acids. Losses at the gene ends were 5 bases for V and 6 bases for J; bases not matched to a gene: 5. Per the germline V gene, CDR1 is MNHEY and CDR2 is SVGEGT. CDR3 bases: TGTGCCAGCAGTCCGGGACAGGGACTTCAGCCCCAGCATTTT. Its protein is CASSPGQGLQPQHF.

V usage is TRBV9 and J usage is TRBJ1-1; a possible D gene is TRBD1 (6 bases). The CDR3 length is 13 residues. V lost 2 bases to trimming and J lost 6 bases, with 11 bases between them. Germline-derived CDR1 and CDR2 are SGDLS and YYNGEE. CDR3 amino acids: CASSVDSGSEAFF. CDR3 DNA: TGTGCCAGCAGCGTGGACAGCGGCTCTGAAGCTTTCTTT.

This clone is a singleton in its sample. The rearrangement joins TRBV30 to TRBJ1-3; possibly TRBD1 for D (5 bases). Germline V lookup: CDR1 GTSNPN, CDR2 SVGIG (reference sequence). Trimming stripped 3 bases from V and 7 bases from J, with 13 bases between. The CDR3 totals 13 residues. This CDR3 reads CAWSGQGRNTIYF. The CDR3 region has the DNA TGTGCCTGGAGCGGGCAGGGAAGGAACACCATATATTTT.

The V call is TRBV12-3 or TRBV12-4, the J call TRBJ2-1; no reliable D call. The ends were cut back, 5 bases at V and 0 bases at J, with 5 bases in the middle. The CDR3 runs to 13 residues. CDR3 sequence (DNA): TGTGCCAGCAGTCGGAGCTCCTACAATGAGCAGTTCTTC. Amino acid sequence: CASSRSSYNEQFF.